This TCR beta chain comes out of a study of OX40 agonist ivuxolimab in advanced cancers. As for the study in general: At doses from 0.01 to 10 mg/kg, patients were given intravenous ivuxolimab every 2 weeks. A mean age of roughly 62 years, range roughly 20 to 85, was recorded, and about 83% were male.

Here immunoSEQ multiplex PCR was the method, and the copy in TCRdb shows in-frame clones only, minus some. The table includes some 130,000 clones, about nine tenths detected once. Study observations and caveats: There were also nonresponders showing low normalized T-cell clonal expansion.

Per the germline V gene, CDR1 is SGHTA and CDR2 is FQGTGA. This CDR3 contains 16 residues. Losses at the gene ends were 6 bases for V and 5 bases for J; bases not matched to a gene: 6. For this clone: What it recognizes is unknown.

The origin of this receptor is an adult with an advanced solid tumor such as melanoma, head and neck, liver or kidney cancer. The sample here was CD4+ or CD8+ T cells sorted from blood, taken in a trial of the OX40 agonist ivuxolimab. The genes are TRBV7-3 and TRBJ2-2, with 13 bases aligning to TRBD2. DNA of the CDR3: TGTGCCAGCAGGGGACTAGCGGGAAGGTGGACCGGGGAGCTGTTTTTT. Amino acid sequence: CASRGLAGRWTGELFF.